These 25 T cell receptor beta chains originate from one sample sequenced in a study of blood T cells in healthy people across ages. Primed by a sample-barcoded 5' primer and a J-beta primer mix, a second PCR proceeded for roughly 7 to 11 cycles. TCRdb passed the 5' RACE reads through MiXCR, listing each CDR3 protein once. The sample lists approximately 490,000 distinct CDR3 sequences, about 25% seen once, with around 10% in the top ten. This same sample was also part of a study on T cells of mothers and their children.

Material for sequencing was blood. The receptors were gathered from a boy under 18 in good health.

The genes are TRBV28 and TRBJ2-3, with 9 positions matching TRBD2. Germline CDR1 is MDHEN and CDR2 is SYDVKM. The CDR3 extends over 17 amino acids. Germline trimming cut 6 bases from V and 3 bases from J; bases unmatched to any gene: 13. CDR3 nucleotides: TGTGCCAGCAGACACAACGGCGCGGGGGGGCGGACAGATACGCAGTATTTT. It codes for CASRHNGAGGRTDTQYF.

V usage is TRBV4-3 and J usage is TRBJ1-1; D is uncertain. The germline V and J ends were trimmed by 8 bases and 10 bases, with 20 bases remaining between them. The CDR3 is 13 amino acids. Germline values: CDR1 LGHNA, CDR2 YSLEER. CDR3: CASGQWGASGAFF. The DNA of the CDR3 is TGCGCCAGCGGTCAATGGGGAGCCTCAGGAGCTTTCTTT.

The gene calls are TRBV6-1 and TRBJ2-4; weak D call: TRBD1 (6 bases). The CDR3 runs to 14 residues. The V gene lost 3 bases and the J gene lost 8 bases, with 14 bases spanning the gap. Germline CDR1 is MNHNS and CDR2 is SASEGT. CDR3 sequence (DNA): TGTGCCAGCAGTGACTTGGGGGCGACGGACATTCAGTACTTC. Translated, it gives CASSDLGATDIQYF.

The genes are TRBV6-6 and TRBJ2-3; the D call may be TRBD1 or TRBD2 (5 bases each). Trimming pared 2 bases from V and 3 bases from J, leaving 15 bases between. The germline V gene encodes CDR1 MNHNY and CDR2 SVGAGI (reference sequence). CDR3 length: 16 amino acids. The CDR3: CASSYPVREGTDTQYF. As DNA, the CDR3 is TGTGCCAGCAGTTACCCCGTCCGTGAGGGGACAGATACGCAGTATTTT.

This clonotype appeared a few times. V is TRBV11-1 and J is TRBJ1-3; tentative D call: TRBD1 (5 bases). Trimming removed 5 bases from V and 2 bases from J, with 10 bases in between. CDR1 is SGHAT, CDR2 FQDESV, per germline (reference sequence). CDR3 length equals 14 residues. The CDR3 coding sequence is TGTGCCAGCAGCCTGGACATGCCTGGAAACACCATATATTTT. Translation: CASSLDMPGNTIYF.

The chain couples TRBV12-5 to TRBJ2-7; 9 bases agree with TRBD1. Germline V gene data show CDR1 as LGHNT and CDR2 as FRNRAP. This CDR3 is 18 amino acids long. After removal of 0 bases from V and 1 base from J, the junction contained 10 bases not matched to a gene. CDR3 protein: CASGLVRKGQGQSYEQYF. CDR3 DNA: TGTGCTAGTGGTTTGGTAAGGAAGGGACAGGGTCAATCCTACGAGCAGTACTTC.

This chain joins TRBV5-6 and TRBJ2-3; 7 bases agree with TRBD2. V lost 4 bases to trimming and J lost 2 bases; unmatched junction nucleotides: 7. This CDR3 has 15 residues. Germline loops: CDR1 SGHDT, CDR2 YYEEEE. The DNA of the CDR3 is TGTGCCAGCAGCACCACAGCGGGATTCACAGATACGCAGTATTTT. This sequence encodes CASSTTAGFTDTQYF.

V gene TRBV14 combines with J gene TRBJ2-5; 7 nucleotides agree with TRBD2. The DNA end is more similar to TRBJ2-7, so the J call may be wrong. Germline V gene sequence: CDR1 SGHDN, CDR2 FVKESK. This CDR3 has 14 residues. The CDR3 region has the DNA TGTGCCAGCAGCCCTAACGGGAGGACTTACGAGCAGTACTTC. It encodes CASSPNGRTYEQYF.

The chain combines TRBV24-1 with TRBJ2-5; D might be TRBD2 (6 bases). The CDR3 has 17 residues. Germline CDR1 and CDR2: KGHDR and SFDVKD. Trimming pared 7 bases from V and 5 bases from J, leaving 25 bases between. CDR3 in amino acids: CATSPGGLPKGQETQYF. The CDR3 nucleotides read TGTGCCACCAGCCCCGGAGGGCTACCAAAAGGCCAGGAGACCCAGTACTTC.

The DNA of the CDR3 is TGTGCCAGCAGCTTAACCGGACGGATTTCCTACGAGCAGTACTTC. Its protein is CASSLTGRISYEQYF. V is TRBV11-2 and J is TRBJ2-5; no definite D call. The J call could be wrong; TRBJ2-7 is a better fit for the DNA end. The CDR3 is 15 amino acids. Per germline, CDR1 SGHAT and CDR2 FQNNGV.

The rearrangement links TRBV9 to TRBJ1-1; D possibly corresponds to TRBD1 (5 bases). CDR1 is SGDLS and CDR2 is YYNGEE in the germline V gene. The CDR3 is 16 amino acids. The V and J ends lost 3 bases and 1 base respectively, with 16 bases between them. CDR3: CASSDPQRGGNTEAFF. For the CDR3, the DNA is TGTGCCAGCAGCGACCCCCAGCGGGGGGGGAACACTGAAGCTTTCTTT.

The chain uses TRBV6-1 and TRBJ2-7, with 8 bases fitting TRBD2. This CDR3 spans 13 amino acids. Germline-derived CDR1 and CDR2 are MNHNS and SASEGT. V gave up 7 bases and J gave up 2 bases; unmatched junction bases: 4. CDR3 in amino acids: CASNPGGPYEQYF. The CDR3 DNA follows: TGTGCCAGCAACCCGGGAGGGCCCTACGAGCAGTACTTC.

The chain links TRBV4-3 to TRBJ1-2; tentatively, D is TRBD1 (6 bases). Germline V gives CDR1 LGHNA, CDR2 YSLEER. The CDR3 is 14 amino acids. V lost 5 bases to trimming and J lost 6 bases, with 16 bases between them. CDR3 bases: TGCGCCAGCAGCGGGGGCGGGAGAGGTGATGGCTACACCTTC. Its translation is CASSGGGRGDGYTF.

V is TRBV7-8 and J is TRBJ2-3; D remains ambiguous. Trimming took 1 base from V and 2 from J, leaving 4 bases between them. Per germline, CDR1 SGHVS and CDR2 FQNEAQ. The CDR3 runs 13 residues. The CDR3 DNA sequence: TGTGCCAGCAGCTTAGTCCTCACAGATACGCAGTATTTT. It is translated as CASSLVLTDTQYF.

The rearrangement links TRBV2 to TRBJ2-3; 12 bases align to TRBD2. With V trimmed by 4 bases and J by 4 bases, 0 bases remained unmatched. This CDR3 has 14 residues. Germline V gives CDR1 SNHLY, CDR2 FYNNEI. As DNA, the CDR3 is TGTGCCAGCAGTGCTAGCGGGGGGGCAGATACGCAGTATTTT. Protein: CASSASGGADTQYF.

The rearrangement links TRBV24-1 to TRBJ2-2; D is unresolved. Germline CDR1 KGHDR, CDR2 SFDVKD. V lost 0 bases and J lost 4, with 5 bases in between. This CDR3 comprises 14 residues. Here the CDR3 reads CATSDLPITGELFF. The CDR3 DNA follows: TGTGCCACCAGTGATTTGCCGATCACCGGGGAGCTGTTTTTT.

This clonotype was counted only a few times. The V gene is TRBV5-6, the J gene TRBJ2-1; D possibly corresponds to TRBD1 (6 bases). V gave up 0 bases and J gave up 12 bases, with 19 bases separating them. The germline V gene has CDR1 SGHDT and CDR2 YYEEEE. This CDR3 has 15 residues. CDR3 in DNA: TGTGCCAGCAGCTTGGGATTGAGACAGGTATTAGGGCAGTTCTTC. Encoded protein: CASSLGLRQVLGQFF.

This clonotype was seen a handful of times. This chain connects TRBV7-2 to TRBJ2-7; 9 bases are a match to TRBD2. Germline lookup yields CDR1 SGHTA and CDR2 FQGNSA. This CDR3 contains 15 residues. The V and J ends lost 5 bases and 5 bases, in that order; junction bases with no gene match: 10. CDR3 sequence reads: CASSVQSGRSNEQYF. The CDR3 nucleotides are TGTGCCAGCAGCGTCCAGAGCGGGAGGAGTAACGAGCAGTACTTC.

The V and J genes are TRBV5-1 and TRBJ1-4; D ambiguous. The V end lost 4 bases, the J end lost 7 bases, and 17 bases lay between the germline ends. There are 15 residues in the CDR3. CDR1 is SGHRS and CDR2 is YFSETQ in the germline V gene. The CDR3 loop is CASSQEHTTGEKLFF. In nucleotides, the CDR3 is TGCGCCAGCAGCCAGGAACACACTACCGGTGAAAAACTGTTTTTT.

V gene TRBV20-1 combines with J gene TRBJ1-2; D gene unclear. CDR1 is DFQATT and CDR2 is SNEGSKA in the germline V gene (reference sequence). The CDR3 runs 14 residues. V was pared by 6 bases and J by 6 bases, with 20 bases between. The DNA for the CDR3 is TGCAGTGCCCCCGCTGGTAGGGTTAAAGATGGCTACACCTTC. Translating it yields CSAPAGRVKDGYTF.

CDR3 region: CSVYTESGANVLTF. As DNA, the CDR3 is TGCAGCGTTTACACGGAGTCTGGGGCCAACGTCCTGACTTTC. This rearrangement joins TRBV29-1 to TRBJ2-6; the D is unclear. Trimming pared 5 bases from V and 1 base from J, leaving 9 bases between. Looked up from germline, CDR1 is SQVTM and CDR2 is ANQGSEA. The CDR3 has 14 residues.

This clonotype came up a few times. The chain is built from TRBV5-5 and TRBJ2-7; TRBD1 is a possible D gene (6 bases). CDR3 length: 13 residues. V lost 4 bases to trimming and J lost 5 bases, with 13 bases between them. The germline CDR1 and CDR2 sequences are SGHKS and YYEKEE (reference sequence). The CDR3 nucleotides read TGTGCCAGCAGCGGACAGAAACTGGACGAGCAGTACTTC. Residues: CASSGQKLDEQYF.

Only a few counts were recorded for this clonotype. This chain joins TRBV18 and TRBJ2-4, with TRBD2 identical over 7 bases. CDR3 length equals 19 residues. Trimming cost V 4 bases and J 0 bases; bases outside gene matches: 15. Germline V gives CDR1 KGHSH, CDR2 LQKENI. The CDR3 DNA sequence: TGTGCCAGCTCACGCCGACTAGCCCGCCTACTTCTAGCCAAAAACATTCAGTACTTC. This sequence encodes CASSRRLARLLLAKNIQYF. Looking up the rest from reference TRBV18 and TRBJ2-4 gives the full variable domain: NAGVMQNPRHLVRRRGQEARLRCSPMKGHSHVYWYRQLPEEGLKFMVYLQKENIIDESGMPKERFSAEFPKEGPSILRIQQVVRGDSAAYFCASSRRLARLLLAKNIQYFGAGTRLSVL.

This clonotype has just one count. The chain uses TRBV9 and TRBJ2-7, with TRBD1 matching 10 bases. Trimming cost V 3 bases and J 6 bases; bases outside gene matches: 3. Germline assignment: CDR1 SGDLS and CDR2 YYNGEE. The CDR3 loop spans 13 amino acids. This CDR3 is CASSGGQGGEQYF. The CDR3 bases are TGTGCCAGCAGCGGTGGACAGGGGGGCGAGCAGTACTTC.

This clonotype was seen a few times. The rearrangement joins TRBV10-3 to TRBJ1-2, with D possibly TRBD1 on 6 matching bases. The CDR3 spans 13 residues. V dropped 6 bases and J dropped 8 bases, with 16 bases sitting between them. CDR1 is ENHRY and CDR2 is SYGVKD in the germline V gene. CDR3 amino acids: CAIRQGSLRGYTF. The CDR3 DNA sequence: TGTGCCATCAGGCAGGGGTCCCTCAGGGGCTACACCTTC.